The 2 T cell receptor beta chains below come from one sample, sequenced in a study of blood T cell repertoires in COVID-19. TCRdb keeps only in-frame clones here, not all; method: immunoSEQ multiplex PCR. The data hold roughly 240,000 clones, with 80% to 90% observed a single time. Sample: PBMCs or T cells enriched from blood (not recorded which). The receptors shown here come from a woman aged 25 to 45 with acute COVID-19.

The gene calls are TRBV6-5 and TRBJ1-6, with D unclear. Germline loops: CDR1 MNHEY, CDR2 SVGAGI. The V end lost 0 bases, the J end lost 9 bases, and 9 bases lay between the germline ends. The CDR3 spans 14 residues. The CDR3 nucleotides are TGTGCCAGCAGTTACTCCCGACACACTTCACCCCTCCACTTT. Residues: CASSYSRHTSPLHF.

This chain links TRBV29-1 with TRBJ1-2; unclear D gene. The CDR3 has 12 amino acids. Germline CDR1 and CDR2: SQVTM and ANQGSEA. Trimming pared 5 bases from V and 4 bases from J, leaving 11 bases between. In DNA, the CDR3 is TGCAGCGTTCCGGCGGTTTCCTATGGCTACACCTTC. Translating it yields CSVPAVSYGYTF.